These 17 T cell receptor beta chains were sequenced from one sample in a study of CD8 T cells in ankylosing spondylitis (dated by TCRdb to about 2017). Preparation of the library involved 5' RACE. Sequencing used an Illumina HiSeq 2500. The raw public reads went through TCRdb reprocessing: fastp at Q25, MiXCR clone calling, in-frame beta chains kept. Rows with one shared CDR3 protein collapse into an entry with the most common genes and DNA. Counted in this sample were about 250,000 distinct CDR3 sequences; approximately 24% of them appeared once. Clones ranked in the top ten supply 0.6% to 0.75% of the sample. Sequencing input: blood, either unsorted or a sorted T cell fraction (not recorded which). These receptors were taken from a male donor with ankylosing spondylitis or in good health (not recorded which).

This chain uses TRBV7-2 with TRBJ2-1; D remains unclear. The CDR3 sequence is 14 residues long. V gave up 2 bases and J gave up 6 bases, with 11 bases separating them. CDR1 is SGHTA, CDR2 FQGNSA, per germline. CDR3 protein: CASSLFQEPNEQFF. CDR3 nucleotide sequence: TGTGCCAGCAGCTTATTTCAGGAGCCCAATGAGCAGTTCTTC.

The chain combines TRBV6-1 with TRBJ1-2, with 9 bases matching TRBD1. The CDR3 is made up of 15 amino acids. J gave up 7 bases and V 7 bases, and 13 bases lay outside the gene matches. The germline V gene has CDR1 MNHNS and CDR2 SASEGT. CDR3 bases: TGTGCCAGCAACGGAGTCGGGACAGGGAAGCGTGGCTACACCTTC. Its translation is CASNGVGTGKRGYTF.

This clonotype came up a few times. The chain recombines TRBV7-2 with TRBJ2-5; 8 bases align to TRBD1. The CDR3 extends over 14 amino acids. V lost 6 bases to trimming and J lost 2 bases; unmatched junction nucleotides: 5. Looked up from germline, CDR1 is SGHTA and CDR2 is FQGNSA. CDR3 sequence (DNA): TGTGCCAGCAGGAGGGACAGGCGTCAAGAGACCCAGTACTTC. Protein product: CASRRDRRQETQYF.

The chain has TRBV20-1 and TRBJ2-3; 14 nucleotides line up with TRBD2. V lost 6 bases and J lost 4; bases outside the gene matches: 9. The V gene's germline CDR1 is DFQATT and CDR2 SNEGSKA (reference sequence). The CDR3 is made up of 16 amino acids. CDR3 in amino acids: CSALNPTSGGADTQYF. CDR3 coding DNA: TGCAGTGCCCTCAATCCGACTAGCGGGGGGGCAGATACGCAGTATTTT.

As for this clonotype: The final CDR3 position lacks the conserved phenylalanine or tryptophan, pointing to a likely read error. No DNA is shown, since the ends of the CDR3 on it are uncertain; the CDR3 is the one TCRdb lists. The chain links TRBV18 to TRBJ2-4; TRBD1, the table's D call, lacks a check against the DNA. The CDR3 region is 13 residues in length, termini included. Germline V CDR1 and CDR2: KGHSH, LQKENI. The CDR3 reads CASSPGTGPAESL.

The rearrangement links TRBV29-1 to TRBJ2-7; 7 nucleotides agree with TRBD1. Germline lookup yields CDR1 SQVTM and CDR2 ANQGSEA. V trimming: 7 bases; J trimming: 6 bases; junction bases outside the gene matches: 6. The CDR3 totals 11 residues. The CDR3 is CSATGLREQYF. CDR3 coding DNA: TGCAGCGCGACAGGGCTACGCGAGCAGTACTTC.

The gene calls are TRBV7-2 and TRBJ2-7; D not certain. Germline CDR1 and CDR2: SGHTA and FQGNSA. V was shortened by 5 bases and J by 9 bases, with 14 bases between the two germline ends. The CDR3 runs 12 residues. The CDR3: CASSQGFSTQYF. The CDR3 coding sequence is TGTGCCAGCAGCCAAGGTTTTTCGACGCAGTACTTC.

This clonotype was detected many times. The V call is TRBV18, the J call TRBJ2-1; possibly TRBD1 for D (6 bases). V was trimmed by 3 bases and J by 0 bases, leaving 12 bases between them. CDR1 and CDR2 (germline): KGHSH, LQKENI. CDR3 length: 16 amino acids. The CDR3 loop is CASSPRDTSSYNEQFF. The DNA of the CDR3 is TGTGCCAGCTCACCCCGGGACACCAGCTCCTACAATGAGCAGTTCTTC.

This clonotype was counted a single time. CDR3 bases: TGTGCTATCGGGCGGGCCGAAGATACGCAGTATTTT. It yields the protein CAIGRAEDTQYF. The rearrangement joins TRBV6-2 or TRBV6-3 to TRBJ2-3, with D possibly TRBD2 on 5 matching bases. Germline V gene sequence: CDR1 MNHEY, CDR2 SVGEGT. The CDR3 is made up of 12 amino acids.

This clonotype was found a few times. This sequence joins TRBV20-1 and TRBJ2-5; D uncertain. Trimming shortened V by 3 bases and J by 3 bases, and 8 bases separated the two germline ends. CDR3 length equals 12 residues. Germline V gene sequence: CDR1 DFQATT, CDR2 SNEGSKA (reference sequence). CDR3 bases: TGCAGTGCTAGTAGGCCGGAAGAGACCCAGTACTTC. This codes for CSASRPEETQYF.

This clonotype was counted ten times or more. This chain uses TRBV12-3 or TRBV12-4 with TRBJ1-1, with D unresolved. Trimming took 2 bases from V and 5 from J, leaving 6 bases between them. The CDR3 runs 12 residues. CDR3 nucleotide sequence: TGTGCCAGCAGTTTATTGGGAACTGAAGCTTTCTTT. This codes for CASSLLGTEAFF.

The chain is built from TRBV12-3 or TRBV12-4 and TRBJ2-7; D remains ambiguous. V lost 5 bases to trimming and J lost 0 bases, with 11 bases between them. The CDR3 extends over 14 amino acids. The CDR3 sequence is CASSPTLSSYEQYF. In DNA form, the CDR3 reads TGTGCCAGCAGTCCTACTCTGAGCTCCTACGAGCAGTACTTC.

The V and J genes are TRBV7-2 and TRBJ2-7, with TRBD1 identical over 11 bases. V trimming: 3 bases; J trimming: 12 bases; junction bases outside the gene matches: 13. The CDR3 is 15 residues long. In germline, CDR1 is SGHTA, CDR2 FQGNSA. The CDR3 region has the DNA TGTGCCAGCAGCTTTTCCCTCGGACAGGGGGCGAGTCCGTACTTC. This encodes CASSFSLGQGASPYF.

As concerns this clonotype: At one end, the junction sequence differs from germline, possibly due to a read error. The chain employs TRBV6-1 and TRBJ2-7, with a tentative D call TRBD1 (5 bases). The CDR3 is 14 amino acids. CDR1 and CDR2 (germline): MNHNS, SASEGT. The chain's CDR3 is CSSTRFTGTHEQYF. DNA of the CDR3: TGTTCCAGCACCCGGTTTACAGGAACCCACGAGCAGTACTTC.

This clonotype came up once. The chain carries TRBV20-1 and TRBJ2-7, with D uncertain. Germline V gene data show CDR1 as DFQATT and CDR2 as SNEGSKA (reference sequence). Trimming removed 0 bases from V and 1 base from J, with 7 bases in between. This CDR3 spans 13 amino acids. CDR3 protein: CSARDLQSYEQYF. The DNA of the CDR3 is TGCAGTGCTAGAGATCTACAATCCTACGAGCAGTACTTC.

V gene TRBV15 combines with J gene TRBJ2-3, with 7 bases fitting TRBD1. The CDR3 sequence is 17 residues long. J was trimmed by 3 bases and V by 6 bases; bases with no gene match: 15. Germline CDR1 LNHNV, CDR2 YYDKDF (reference sequence). Here the CDR3 reads CATSVGQGVVWTDTQYF. DNA of the CDR3: TGTGCCACCAGTGTGGGGCAGGGGGTAGTTTGGACAGATACGCAGTATTTT.

This clonotype was recorded a few times. The gene calls are TRBV24-1 and TRBJ2-1; the match to TRBD2 covers 8 bases. The CDR3 sequence is 15 residues long. Germline CDR1 reads KGHDR; CDR2 reads SFDVKD. Unmatched junction bases numbered 8, after V lost 4 bases and J lost 7 bases. This CDR3 reads CATSEAGLAWNEQFF. CDR3 DNA sequence: TGTGCCACCAGTGAGGCTGGACTAGCATGGAATGAGCAGTTCTTC.